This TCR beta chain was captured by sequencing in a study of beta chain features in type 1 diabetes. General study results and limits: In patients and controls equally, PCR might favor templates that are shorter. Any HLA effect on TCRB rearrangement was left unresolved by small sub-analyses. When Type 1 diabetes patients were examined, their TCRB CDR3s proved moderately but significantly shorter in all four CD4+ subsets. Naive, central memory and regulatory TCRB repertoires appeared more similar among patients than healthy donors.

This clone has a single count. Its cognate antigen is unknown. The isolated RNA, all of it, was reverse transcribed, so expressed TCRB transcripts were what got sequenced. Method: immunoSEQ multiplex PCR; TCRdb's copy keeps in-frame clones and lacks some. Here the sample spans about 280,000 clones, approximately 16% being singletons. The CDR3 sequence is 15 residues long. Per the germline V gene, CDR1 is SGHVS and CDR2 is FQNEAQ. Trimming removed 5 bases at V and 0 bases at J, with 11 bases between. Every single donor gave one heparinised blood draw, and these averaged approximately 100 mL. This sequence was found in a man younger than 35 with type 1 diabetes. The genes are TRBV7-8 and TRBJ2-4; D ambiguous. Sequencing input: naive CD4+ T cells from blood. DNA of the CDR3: TGTGCCAGCAGCCAATCCCGACTAGCCAAAAACATTCAGTACTTC. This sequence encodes CASSQSRLAKNIQYF.